Listed here is a single TCR beta chain. Its antigen is undetermined. Libraries were prepared by immunoSEQ multiplex PCR; TCRdb keeps only in-frame clonotypes and omits some of them. The data contain around 120,000 clones, roughly nine tenths of them singletons. The record originates from a study of Tregs in tolerant kidney transplant recipients. Findings of the study overall: Biological reproducibility was not directly addressed in this study.

Germline values: CDR1 SNHLY, CDR2 FYNNEI. V lost 3 bases and J lost 6, with 18 bases in between. The CDR3 sequence is 16 residues long. The chain employs TRBV2 and TRBJ1-5; TRBD1 might be the D (6 bases). The clonotype was recovered from a human donor in good health. The specimen sequenced was CD4+ T cells from blood. The CDR3 DNA sequence: TGTGCCAGCAGTGACGTGGGGGGCGCTGTTGGTCAGCCCCAGCATTTT. It yields the protein CASSDVGGAVGQPQHF.